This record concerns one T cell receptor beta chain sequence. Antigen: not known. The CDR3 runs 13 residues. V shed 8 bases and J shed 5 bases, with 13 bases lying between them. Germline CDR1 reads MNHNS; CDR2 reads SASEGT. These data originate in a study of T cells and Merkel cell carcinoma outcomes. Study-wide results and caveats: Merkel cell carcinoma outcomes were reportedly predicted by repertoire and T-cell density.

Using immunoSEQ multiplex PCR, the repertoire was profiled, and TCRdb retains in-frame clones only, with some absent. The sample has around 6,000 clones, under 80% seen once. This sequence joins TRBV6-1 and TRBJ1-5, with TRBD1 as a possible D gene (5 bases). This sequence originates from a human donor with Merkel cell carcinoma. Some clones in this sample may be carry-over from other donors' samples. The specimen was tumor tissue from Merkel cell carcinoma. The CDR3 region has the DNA TGTGCCAGCCTATCATCAGGGCATCAGCCCCAGCATTTT. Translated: CASLSSGHQPQHF.